Below, one T cell receptor beta chain is given with its context. Clones were read by immunoSEQ multiplex PCR, and TCRdb kept only the in-frame ones, dropping some. Of 90,000 to 130,000 clones in the sample, nearly 90% were seen once. This entry belongs to a study of blood T cell repertoires in COVID-19. Study overall: COVID-19 samples from acute and convalescent phases originated in the United States, Italy and Spain. PBMCs, B-cell-depleted T cells, or T cells were the source of the cDNA or gDNA that made up the material.

Trimming took off 3 bases at V and 11 bases at J, with 22 bases between the two ends. Per germline, CDR1 GTSNPN and CDR2 SVGIG (reference sequence). This CDR3 region has 14 residues. V is TRBV30 and J is TRBJ1-1, with TRBD1 as a possible D gene (5 bases). Sequences were obtained from peripheral blood. The receptor was derived from a human donor in a cohort sampled during active COVID-19. The CDR3 DNA follows: TGTGCCTGGAGAACCGGGACGGCAGCTGGGGGGGCTTTCTTT. It specifies CAWRTGTAAGGAFF. Looking up the rest from reference TRBV30 and TRBJ1-1 gives the full variable domain: SQTIHQWPATLVQPVGSPLSLECTVEGTSNPNLYWYRQAAGRGLQLLFYSVGIGQISSEVPQNLSASRPQDRQFILSSKKLLLSDSGFYLCAWRTGTAAGGAFFGQGTRLTVV.